Each of the 32 T cell receptor beta chains below was sequenced from the same sample in a study of blood T cell repertoires in COVID-19. Data came from immunoSEQ multiplex PCR; TCRdb stores just in-frame clones and leaves some out. The sample has some 170,000 clones, less than 90% seen once. Sequencing was performed on PBMCs or T cells enriched from blood (not recorded which). The source of these receptors is a human donor with acute COVID-19. The donor label of this sample is uncertain.

The chain has TRBV9 and TRBJ1-6; D unclear. The germline gives CDR1 SGDLS, CDR2 YYNGEE. CDR3 length: 12 residues. Trimming took off 6 bases at V and 10 bases at J, with 11 bases between the two ends. The DNA for the CDR3 is TGTGCCAGCAATTCAGGTGGCTCACCCCTCCACTTT. This sequence encodes CASNSGGSPLHF.

The J gene is TRBJ1-1, the V gene TRBV7-2; 7 nucleotides line up with TRBD1. The CDR3 is 15 amino acids. Germline values: CDR1 SGHTA, CDR2 FQGNSA. V dropped 1 base and J dropped 3; count of bases not matched to a gene: 5. In DNA, the CDR3 is TGTGCCAGCAGCTTAGAGGCCAGGGGGTACACTGAAGCTTTCTTT. It codes for CASSLEARGYTEAFF.

This clone was detected only once. The chain couples TRBV2 to TRBJ1-5; 9 bases line up with TRBD1. The ends lost 6 bases at V and 4 bases at J; junction bases unmatched: 4. The CDR3 is made up of 14 amino acids. In germline, CDR1 is SNHLY, CDR2 FYNNEI. CDR3 coding DNA: TGTGCCAGCAGGGTGGGGACAGGGAATCAGCCCCAGCATTTT. Its protein product is CASRVGTGNQPQHF.

The chain links TRBV6-1 to TRBJ2-7, with TRBD2 as a possible D gene (5 bases). Germline V gene data show CDR1 as MNHNS and CDR2 as SASEGT. The CDR3 spans 15 residues. With 2 bases removed from V and 0 bases from J, the gap between germline ends came to 11 bases. The CDR3 bases are TGTGCCAGCAGTGAACGGACTGGGAGCTCCTACGAGCAGTACTTC. This translates into CASSERTGSSYEQYF.

The chain carries TRBV7-9 and TRBJ1-2, with 7 bases aligning to TRBD1. J was trimmed by 0 bases and V by 5 bases; bases with no gene match: 6. The germline V gene has CDR1 SEHNR and CDR2 FQNEAQ (reference sequence). The CDR3 length is 15 residues. CDR3 DNA sequence: TGTGCCAGCAGCAGAGGGACAGATTCTAACTATGGCTACACCTTC. Protein sequence: CASSRGTDSNYGYTF.

This chain joins TRBV19 and TRBJ1-1; 10 bases agree with TRBD1. V was clipped by 7 bases and J by 1 base; unmatched bases: 12. Per germline, CDR1 LNHDA and CDR2 SQIVND (reference sequence). This CDR3 spans 17 amino acids. The chain's CDR3 is CASTLSGTGVRNTEAFF. CDR3 DNA sequence: TGTGCCAGTACTCTTTCGGGGACAGGGGTGCGGAACACTGAAGCTTTCTTT.

The V gene is TRBV19, the J gene TRBJ1-5, with TRBD1 identical over 10 bases. Germline assignment: CDR1 LNHDA and CDR2 SQIVND (reference sequence). This CDR3 is 14 amino acids long. V trimming: 3 bases; J trimming: 11 bases; junction bases outside the gene matches: 7. The CDR3 loop reads CASSMDRGNGAQHF. The DNA for the CDR3 is TGTGCCAGTAGTATGGACAGGGGGAATGGGGCCCAGCATTTT.

The chain combines TRBV7-8 with TRBJ1-2; no clear D. V was pared by 1 base and J by 8 bases, with 11 bases between. This CDR3 has 13 amino acids. Germline loops: CDR1 SGHVS, CDR2 FQNEAQ. The CDR3, as DNA: TGTGCCAGCAGCTTAGAGAGGAGGGAGGGCTACACCTTC. It codes for CASSLERREGYTF.

This clone was found a few times. The V and J genes are TRBV9 and TRBJ1-1; unclear D gene. Per the germline V gene, CDR1 is SGDLS and CDR2 is YYNGEE. This CDR3 is 13 amino acids long. V lost 0 bases, J lost 8 bases, and 11 bases lay in between. For the CDR3, the DNA is TGTGCCAGCAGCGTAGCGTCGGGAGGGGAAGCTTTCTTT. Translated: CASSVASGGEAFF.

V and J are TRBV27 and TRBJ1-4; D uncertain. CDR1 MNHEY and CDR2 SMNVEV come from the germline V gene (reference sequence). The V and J ends lost 4 bases and 11 bases respectively, with 14 bases between them. This CDR3 region has 13 residues. The CDR3 region is CASSSGLALKLFF. CDR3 in DNA: TGTGCCAGCAGTTCCGGGTTGGCACTGAAACTGTTTTTT.

The chain has TRBV5-1 and TRBJ2-5, with TRBD2 matching over 11 bases. V gave up 7 bases and J gave up 4 bases; unmatched junction bases: 0. The CDR3 extends over 12 amino acids. Germline V gene data show CDR1 as SGHRS and CDR2 as YFSETQ. The CDR3 coding sequence is TGCGCCAGCGGACTAGCGGGAGAGACCCAGTACTTC. Its translation: CASGLAGETQYF.

The chain combines TRBV5-6 with TRBJ2-5; 8 bases fit TRBD2. The CDR3 is 16 residues long. Germline CDR1 SGHDT, CDR2 YYEEEE. Unmatched junction bases numbered 7, after V lost 2 bases and J lost 1 base. The CDR3 sequence: CASSFLSGGGQETQYF. CDR3 nucleotide sequence: TGTGCCAGCAGCTTCTTATCCGGGGGGGGCCAAGAGACCCAGTACTTC.

The CDR3 is CASSPRPGQGAYNEQFF. As DNA, the CDR3 is TGTGCCAGCAGCCCAAGACCGGGACAGGGGGCTTACAATGAGCAGTTCTTC. The rearrangement links TRBV5-6 to TRBJ2-1; TRBD1 matches at 12 bases. V shed 4 bases, J shed 4 bases, and the junction held 9 bases outside the gene matches. The CDR3 contains 17 residues. Germline V gene data show CDR1 as SGHDT and CDR2 as YYEEEE.

CDR3 sequence: CASSVGVGAQETQYF. The CDR3 DNA reads as TGTGCCAGCAGCGTAGGCGTGGGGGCACAAGAGACCCAGTACTTC. The J gene is TRBJ2-5, the V gene TRBV9, with D perhaps matching TRBD1 (6 bases). The germline V gene encodes CDR1 SGDLS and CDR2 YYNGEE. The ends were cut back, 0 bases at V and 2 bases at J, with 11 bases in the middle. This CDR3 is built from 15 residues. Combining the CDR3 with reference TRBV9 and TRBJ2-5 gives the whole variable domain DSGVTQTPKHLITATGQRVTLRCSPRSGDLSVYWYQQSLDQGLQFLIQYYNGEERAKGNILERFSAQQFPDLHSELNLSSLELGDSALYFCASSVGVGAQETQYFGPGTRLLVL.

The V gene is TRBV19, the J gene TRBJ2-7; 10 bases map to TRBD1. The CDR3 has 16 residues. CDR1 is LNHDA and CDR2 is SQIVND in the germline V gene (reference sequence). V lost 5 bases, J lost 4 bases, and 11 bases stayed unmatched. The CDR3, as DNA: TGTGCCAGTAGTTTCTTCTCTGGGACAGGGGATTACGAGCAGTACTTC. This encodes CASSFFSGTGDYEQYF.

This sequence joins TRBV19 and TRBJ1-4, with 7 nucleotides matching TRBD1. Germline V CDR1 and CDR2: LNHDA, SQIVND (reference sequence). With 6 bases clipped from V and 8 bases from J, the junction kept 12 bases outside the gene matches. The CDR3 spans 15 residues. CDR3 in amino acids: CASSQPRQGNEKLFF. The CDR3 region has the DNA TGTGCCAGTAGCCAGCCACGACAGGGTAACGAAAAACTGTTTTTT.

The rearrangement uses TRBV28 and TRBJ1-1, with 8 bases lining up with TRBD1. Trimming took 3 bases from V and 4 from J; bases not matched to a gene: 10. CDR1 is MDHEN and CDR2 is SYDVKM in the germline V gene. CDR3 length equals 16 residues. The CDR3: CASSFPGQGRFTEAFF. In nucleotides, the CDR3 is TGTGCCAGCAGTTTCCCCGGACAGGGACGATTCACTGAAGCTTTCTTT. Complete variable domain (other parts from reference TRBV28 and TRBJ1-1): DVKVTQSSRYLVKRTGEKVFLECVQDMDHENMFWYRQDPGLGLRLIYFSYDVKMKEKGDIPEGYSVSREKKERFSLILESASTNQTSMYLCASSFPGQGRFTEAFFGQGTRLTVV.

V and J are TRBV4-1 and TRBJ2-4; TRBD2 is a possible D gene (5 bases). The V end was cut by 2 bases, the J end by 0 bases, with 11 bases between. CDR3 length: 16 amino acids. The germline gives CDR1 MGHRA, CDR2 YSYEKL. The CDR3 region has the DNA TGCGCCAGCAGCCAACTAGCCTCTTTAGCCAAAAACATTCAGTACTTC. It is translated as CASSQLASLAKNIQYF.

V usage is TRBV1 and J usage is TRBJ2-3; the D call of TRBD1 is as the table states it, not checked on the DNA. TRBV1 is a recognized pseudogene. This CDR3 spans 17 amino acids. The CDR3 region has the DNA TGCACCAGCAGCCACAGGGGGTGGACGTCCGGCACAGATACGCAGTATTTT. Translated: CTSSHRGWTSGTDTQYF.

This clone was detected many times. The V gene is TRBV2, the J gene TRBJ1-5, with TRBD1 as a possible D gene (6 bases). The ends were cut back, 4 bases at V and 2 bases at J, with 6 bases in the middle. CDR1 is SNHLY, CDR2 FYNNEI, per germline. CDR3 length: 13 residues. The CDR3, as DNA: TGTGCCAGCAGTGGGACAGGCAATCAGCCCCAGCATTTT. This gives the protein CASSGTGNQPQHF.

The chain employs TRBV10-3 and TRBJ1-1, with TRBD1 matching over 7 bases. CDR3 length: 15 amino acids. Germline V gene lookup returns CDR1 ENHRY and CDR2 SYGVKD. Unmatched junction bases numbered 10, after V lost 8 bases and J lost 1 base. This chain's CDR3 is CAISGTDTGNTEAFF. CDR3 in DNA: TGTGCCATCTCCGGGACAGACACAGGGAACACTGAAGCTTTCTTT.

The rearrangement joins TRBV5-6 to TRBJ1-6; the match to TRBD1 covers 11 bases. The germline CDR1 and CDR2 sequences are SGHDT and YYEEEE. J lost 10 bases, V lost 0 bases, and 6 bases had no gene match. This CDR3 has 16 residues. This CDR3 reads CASSLVVGQGDSPLHF. The CDR3 DNA reads TGTGCCAGCAGCTTGGTCGTGGGACAGGGGGACTCACCCCTCCACTTT.

The chain links TRBV7-8 to TRBJ2-3; 9 nucleotides align to TRBD2. V was pared by 0 bases and J by 6 bases, with 4 bases of the junction left unmatched. In germline, CDR1 is SGHVS, CDR2 FQNEAQ. The CDR3 is made up of 15 amino acids. The CDR3 loop is CASSLAAGGRDTQYF. The CDR3 DNA follows: TGTGCCAGCAGCTTAGCGGCGGGGGGGCGCGATACGCAGTATTTT.

J is TRBJ2-1 and V is TRBV7-3; perhaps TRBD2 as D (6 bases). The V end was cut by 1 base, the J end by 2 bases, with 12 bases between. Germline V gene data show CDR1 as SGHTA and CDR2 as FQGTGA. This CDR3 is built from 16 residues. The CDR3 protein is CASSLNPVAAYNEQFF. For the CDR3, the DNA is TGTGCCAGCAGCTTAAACCCCGTAGCGGCCTACAATGAGCAGTTCTTC.

The chain has TRBV4-1 and TRBJ2-3; TRBD1 aligns across 9 bases. Germline values: CDR1 MGHRA, CDR2 YSYEKL. The CDR3 consists of 18 residues. Trimming cost V 0 bases and J 3 bases; bases outside gene matches: 10. CDR3 in amino acids: CASSQDLGTGPITDTQYF. The CDR3 coding sequence is TGCGCCAGCAGCCAAGATCTAGGGACAGGGCCAATTACAGATACGCAGTATTTT.

The CDR3 is CASSLGQIETQYF. In DNA, the CDR3 is TGTGCCAGCAGCCTGGGACAGATCGAGACCCAGTACTTC. This sequence joins TRBV5-4 and TRBJ2-5, with TRBD1 matching 7 bases. With 4 bases clipped from V and 5 bases from J, the junction kept 5 bases outside the gene matches. Looked up from germline, CDR1 is SGHNT and CDR2 is YYREEE (reference sequence). The CDR3 consists of 13 residues.

The chain combines TRBV10-3 with TRBJ1-1; 7 positions agree with TRBD1. CDR1 and CDR2 from the germline V gene are ENHRY and SYGVKD. This CDR3 spans 15 amino acids. V lost 10 bases, J lost 0 bases, and 11 bases stayed unmatched. The CDR3 sequence: CATAGTANMNTEAFF. CDR3 bases: TGTGCCACTGCCGGGACAGCGAATATGAACACTGAAGCTTTCTTT.

The V call is TRBV19, the J call TRBJ2-3; 12 bases are a match to TRBD2. V was clipped by 0 bases and J by 4 bases; unmatched bases: 8. The germline V gene encodes CDR1 LNHDA and CDR2 SQIVND (reference sequence). CDR3 length equals 18 residues. The CDR3 DNA follows: TGTGCCAGTAGTATAGAAGCTAGCGGGGGGGCAGGTCCAGATACGCAGTATTTT. The encoded protein is CASSIEASGGAGPDTQYF.

This clone was seen a single time. J is TRBJ2-7 and V is TRBV19; a weak D match, TRBD1 (5 bases). The CDR3 runs to 13 residues. From germline, CDR1 is LNHDA and CDR2 SQIVND (reference sequence). V lost 5 bases to trimming and J lost 6 bases, with 14 bases between them. CDR3 residues: CASSPPGILEQYF. DNA for the CDR3: TGTGCCAGTAGTCCGCCAGGGATTCTCGAGCAGTACTTC.

The chain has TRBV24-1 and TRBJ2-7; tentatively, D is TRBD1 (5 bases). The V gene lost 5 bases and the J gene lost 4 bases, with 11 bases spanning the gap. Germline CDR1 reads KGHDR; CDR2 reads SFDVKD. The CDR3 loop spans 13 amino acids. CDR3 sequence (DNA): TGTGCCACCAGTGCCCCCGACAGTTACGAGCAGTACTTC. This gives the protein CATSAPDSYEQYF.

This clone appeared a few times. This chain uses TRBV9 with TRBJ1-2; D is ambiguous. This CDR3 region has 10 residues. Trimming cost V 5 bases and J 10 bases, with 9 bases left between them. Germline CDR1 is SGDLS and CDR2 is YYNGEE. The DNA of the CDR3 is TGTGCCAGCAGGTTTTTTCTCTACACCTTC. Its protein is CASRFFLYTF.

The genes are TRBV28 and TRBJ2-2; TRBD1 is a possible D gene (6 bases). Trimming took off 3 bases at V and 0 bases at J, with 23 bases between the two ends. CDR3 length: 20 amino acids. Germline V CDR1 and CDR2: MDHEN, SYDVKM. The CDR3 DNA reads as TGTGCCAGCAGTTTTGTTTCTTGGACAGAGGCTAACCCGAACACCGGGGAGCTGTTTTTT. This sequence encodes CASSFVSWTEANPNTGELFF.